The sequence of this TCR beta chain was determined in a study of tumor-infiltrating lymphocytes in oesophageal squamous cell carcinoma. TCRdb redid the calling of the PCR reads with MiXCR, one entry per CDR3 protein. This table holds approximately 12,000 distinct CDR3 sequences, about 60% found once. The germline V gene encodes CDR1 SGHTA and CDR2 FQGTGA. The CDR3 totals 13 residues. The V end was cut by 1 base, the J end by 7 bases, with 8 bases between. The rearrangement uses TRBV7-3 and TRBJ2-1; D ambiguous. Sequencing used esophageal tumor tissue. The TCR originated in a male donor with esophageal squamous cell carcinoma. DNA for the CDR3: TGTGCCAGCAGCTTAAATTATGGGAATGAGCAGTTCTTC. As protein: CASSLNYGNEQFF.